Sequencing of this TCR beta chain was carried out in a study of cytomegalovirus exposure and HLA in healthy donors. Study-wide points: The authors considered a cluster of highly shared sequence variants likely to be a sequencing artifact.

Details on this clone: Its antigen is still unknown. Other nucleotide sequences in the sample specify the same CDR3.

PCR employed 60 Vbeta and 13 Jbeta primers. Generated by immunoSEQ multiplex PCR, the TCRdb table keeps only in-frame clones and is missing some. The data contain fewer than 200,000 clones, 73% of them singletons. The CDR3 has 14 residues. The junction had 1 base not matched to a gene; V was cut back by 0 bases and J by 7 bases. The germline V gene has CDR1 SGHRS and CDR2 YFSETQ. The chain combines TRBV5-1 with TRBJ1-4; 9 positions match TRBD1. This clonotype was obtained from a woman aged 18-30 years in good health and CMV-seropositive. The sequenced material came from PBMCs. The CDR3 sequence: CASSLGQGGEKLFF. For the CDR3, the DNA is TGCGCCAGCAGCTTGGGACAGGGGGGTGAAAAACTGTTTTTT.